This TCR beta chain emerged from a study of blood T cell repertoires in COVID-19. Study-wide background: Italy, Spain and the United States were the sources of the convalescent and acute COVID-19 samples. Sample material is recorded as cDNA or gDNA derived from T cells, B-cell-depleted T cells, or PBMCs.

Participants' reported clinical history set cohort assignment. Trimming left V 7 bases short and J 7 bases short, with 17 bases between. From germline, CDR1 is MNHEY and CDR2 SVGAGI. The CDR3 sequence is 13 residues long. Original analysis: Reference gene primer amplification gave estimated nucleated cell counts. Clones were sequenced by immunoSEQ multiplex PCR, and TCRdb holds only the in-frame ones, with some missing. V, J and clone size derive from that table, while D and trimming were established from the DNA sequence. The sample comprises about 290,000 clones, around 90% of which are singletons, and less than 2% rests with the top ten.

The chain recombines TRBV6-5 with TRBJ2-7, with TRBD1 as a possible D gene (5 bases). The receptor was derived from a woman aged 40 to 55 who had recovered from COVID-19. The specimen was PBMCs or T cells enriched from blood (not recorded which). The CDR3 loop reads CASTRQGLGEQYF. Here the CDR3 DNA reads TGTGCCAGCACCCGGCAGGGCCTGGGGGAGCAGTACTTC.